This TCR beta chain comes out of a study of graft-versus-host responses after intestinal transplantation. Study conclusions and caveats: Allograft clonal ratios (graft-versus-host to host-versus-graft) were high in patients who had graft-donor T cell macrochimerism.

V lost 2 bases and J 2 bases, leaving 9 bases between the germline ends. The CDR3 contains 14 residues. Germline assignment: CDR1 SGHAT and CDR2 FQDESV (reference sequence). The protocol was immunoSEQ multiplex PCR, while the TCRdb copy is restricted to in-frame clones and leaves out a portion. Seen here are tens of thousands of clones, roughly 90% observed once, and the top ten hold nearly 0.11%. About this clone itself: The antigen is unknown.

This receptor was identified in a human donor who received an intestinal transplant. This chain joins TRBV11-1 and TRBJ1-1, with unresolved D. This material consisted of unstimulated CD4+ T cells sorted from spleen or lymph node cells, taken before intestinal transplant. The CDR3 DNA reads as TGTGCCAGCAGCTTACGCGTACTTAACACTGAAGCTTTCTTT. Translating gives CASSLRVLNTEAFF.